This TCR beta chain was captured by sequencing in a study of T cells in Graves' hyperthyroidism and ophthalmopathy. As for the study in general: It was at initial diagnosis, before any treatment, that peripheral blood was collected.

This clonotype was observed a handful of times. Its antigen is not identified. Trimming cost V 4 bases and J 3 bases, with 23 bases left between them. Germline V gene data show CDR1 as SGHKS and CDR2 as YYEKEE (reference sequence). CDR3 size: 17 residues. Findings of the study overall: Ophthalmopathy could be told apart from stable hyperthyroidism with a 13 V-J model.

Researchers amplified the TCR beta CDR3 regions from RNA transcripts. Initially, a first-round RT-PCR of the TCR CDR3 employed the HTBI primer set. TCRdb analysed the multiplex PCR reads with MiXCR anew, one entry per CDR3 protein. The sample gives approximately 430,000 distinct CDR3 sequences, approximately 15% of which show up once; 14% is in the top ten. The chain couples TRBV5-5 to TRBJ2-7; D is perhaps TRBD2 (6 bases). This sequence originates from a woman between 18 and 29 years old with Graves' hyperthyroidism. Input material: blood. The CDR3 loop reads CASSAALWRRGLYEQYF. In DNA form, the CDR3 reads TGTGCCAGCAGCGCCGCCCTCTGGCGGAGGGGCCTCTACGAGCAGTACTTC.